This record concerns one T cell receptor (beta chain) sequence. Its antigen is unidentified. One end of the junction is discordant with germline, which a read error may explain. This sample is part of a study of identical twins. TCRdb re-called the 5' RACE reads through MiXCR, storing one row per CDR3 protein. Of about 1.7 million distinct CDR3 sequences listed, roughly a third were seen once; the top ten hold about 0.27%. Study-wide findings and caveats: Potential partial confounding of zero-insertion analyses by invariant MAIT and iNKT cells was noted. Insertions were reduced in abundant cord blood beta clonotypes but not in memory repertoires.

The length of the CDR3 is 14 residues. Per the germline V gene, CDR1 is MGHDK and CDR2 is SYGVNS. The specimen was cord blood. The TCR originated in a newborn girl in good health. The chain joins TRBV25-1 to TRBJ2-5, with 7 bases that match TRBD1. In nucleotides, the CDR3 is TGTGCCAGCAGCTCCGACAGGGCCCAAGAGACCCATTACTTC. Translating gives CASSSDRAQETHYF.